This T cell receptor beta chain was recovered during a study of T-cell memory formation after mild COVID-19 (dated by TCRdb to the early 2020s). Notes on the research overall: TCR sequence clusters from the two donors were found to be largely donor specific. In a couple of donors, T-cell clones that expanded and contracted after mild COVID-19 were tracked by sequencing TCRalpha and TCRbeta repertoires over time. Two young, previously healthy adult volunteers, one female and one male, were included in the cohort. Broad study findings and their caveats: Some responding clones were detected in pre-infection memory, which suggested that pre-existing cross-reactive memory T cells had joined the SARS-CoV-2 response. The study included only a couple of mild cases, and larger cohorts that include severe cases with pre-infection samples were judged to be necessary. Whether the second-wave clones peaking on day 37 were SARS-CoV-2 specific was not confirmed. Clones that contracted from day 15 to 85 showed balanced CD4/CD8 phenotypes, whereas a second wave of clones that expanded from day 15 to 37 leaned towards CD4+. Contracting CD4+ clones appeared mostly in the CM and EM memory subsets, whereas CD8+ clones were enriched in EMRA.

The CDR3 sequence holds 13 residues, the cysteine and phenylalanine included. Only CDR3 DNA is held: 39 bases, read in frame from base 1. Taken from the germline V gene (reference sequence), the CDR1 and CDR2 loops are DFQATT and SNEGSKA. Cut back by 6 bases and 6 bases, the V and J ends lie 18 bases apart. PBMCs were isolated by Ficoll-Paque density gradient centrifugation. The listed sequencing device is Illumina NovaSeq 6000. cDNA libraries for TCRalpha and TCRbeta were prepared by 5'RACE using constant-segment primers, with sample barcodes and unique molecular identifiers added. RNA was extracted from every sample with Trizol reagent. Libraries were amplified in two PCR steps, with a second sample barcode and Illumina TruSeq adapters added in the second step. The libraries were sequenced on an Illumina NovaSeq using 2 x 150 bp paired-end reads. Per the authors' processing: Reads were demultiplexed and collapsed into UMI-guided consensus sequences with migec v1.2.7. Using mixcr v2.1.11, UMI consensuses were aligned to TRA and TRB V and J templates and then assembled into clonotypes. A clonotype was counted as expanded or contracted only if both edgeR and NoisET called the change significant, with noise models trained on biological replicates. For edgeR calls, a false discovery rate-adjusted p below 0.01 and a log2 fold-change threshold of 1 were applied. As an exploratory analysis of dynamics, PCA with hierarchical clustering was applied to max-normalized trajectories of the 1000 most abundant clonotypes. Separately sequenced CD4+ and CD8+ repertoires were used to assign the CD4 or CD8 phenotype of responding clones. Clones were called with MiXCR by TCRdb after fastp trimmed the public reads at Q25, and only in-frame beta chains were retained. Every distinct CDR3 protein forms one entry, paired with its most common genes and DNA. The V and J calls and clone size are TCRdb's, not the authors'. For this sample there are 550,000 to 700,000 distinct CDR3 sequences; roughly 17% appear just once. About 8.1% of the sample is taken by the ten largest.

Worth noting for this clonotype: The clone's antigen remains unknown. No per-base quality is available; no much larger clone lies one base away.

The chain is encoded by TRBV20-1 joined to TRBJ2-7; TRBD1 is perhaps the D gene, given 6 matching bases. Specimen: PBMCs or a T cell subset sorted from them (not recorded which). The clonotype comes from an adult woman who had mild COVID-19 (a few samples of this study predate the infection). The sample titles of this study are shuffled in the database, so cell type and time point are left out; the donor was told from shared clones. CDR3 protein: CSAPQGSGGEQYF. The DNA sequence follows: TGCAGTGCCCCACAGGGAAGTGGGGGCGAGCAGTACTTC.